What follows is one TCR beta chain and its context. Its antigen is unknown. No base quality information exists; no much larger clone differs at one position. V is shortened by 3 bases, J by 10 bases, and the region joining them spans 10 bases. The CDR3, from cysteine to phenylalanine, totals 11 residues. The only DNA kept is the CDR3, 33 bases in frame from the first base. The germline V gene gives CDR1 as ENHRY and CDR2 as SYGVKD. The data are from a study of cytomegalovirus exposure and HLA in healthy donors (dated by TCRdb to about 2017). In the study overall: An earlier analysis of some 620 of the donors reported 276 Gb of sequence data and 117 million unique TCR beta sequences obtained from about 170 million T cells. An early release covering around 630 HLA-typed donors comprised about 310 gigabases of sequencing data and about 90 million unique TCR sequences. Of the 398 genotyped donors, about 80% fell in the genetic ancestry cluster associated with self-reported Caucasian donors. The study aimed to test whether signatures of past pathogen exposure could be identified by cataloging public T cell receptors. The study profiled the T cell repertoires of around 700 subjects by immunosequencing and related them to cytomegalovirus serostatus. A separate validation cohort of roughly 130 different subjects was used in addition to the roughly 670-subject first cohort. High-throughput TCR immunosequencing, statistical association of individual TCRs with disease status, and machine learning were combined to predict cytomegalovirus infection status. In a later analysis, previously published TCR beta repertoires from more than 500 donors were re-analyzed and high-resolution HLA genotyping was added so that TCR occurrence patterns could be studied. Rather than using new phenotypic data, the later analysis identified candidate immune exposures from TCR beta sequences and from how often those sequences occurred across donors. An earlier analysis of some 500 of the donors applied high-throughput TCR beta sequencing to assess whether each TCR beta V gene segment acted as functional or pseudogenic. Donor age, sex, ethnicity and CMV serostatus were compiled alongside the repertoire data. A later genetic analysis used genome-wide SNP genotypes for about 55% of the 666 donors, treating that subset as a discovery cohort. Every repertoire in the discovery cohort had been generated on one and the same sequencing platform. Both class I and class II loci were covered by HLA typing, at four-digit resolution. The number of typed donors differed by locus: roughly 620-630 for A, B, C, DRB1 and DQB1; 500 to 550 for DQA1; roughly 600 for DPA1; and 400 to 480 for DPB1. Several DR-DQ haplotypes were handled as single units for association and clustering because linkage in the cohort was strong. Among approximately 370 genotyped donors of the cohort, an average of approximately 240,000 unique TCR beta nucleotide sequences was sequenced per donor, of which roughly 18% were non-productive.

In total, just over 650 healthy bone marrow donors made up the cohort. At the time of sampling, every cohort member was nominally healthy, though immune exposures that went unrecorded were likely present. The donor tested CMV seronegative and was one of the 352 seronegative cohort members. A peripheral blood sample was collected from each donor, and TCR beta sequencing was performed on peripheral blood mononuclear cells. The Qiagen DNeasy Blood Extraction Kit was used to extract genomic DNA from the blood cell samples. Overall study outcomes, separate from this receptor: A further reported finding was that TCR beta sequences accurately predicted the HLA-A and HLA-B alleles for most subjects in the first cohort. Sequencing depth was assumed to be roughly uniform across donors in the presence/absence analyses, though that assumption may not hold. The study listed 150 to 200 TCR beta chains as associated with cytomegalovirus. This cohort had only TCR beta chains sequenced, and the lack of alpha or paired-chain data limited which features could be detected. Strong co-occurrence of HLA alleles, especially DR and DQ, made assigning TCR associations to individual alleles difficult. Because counts were too low, roughly 17 rarely observed V segments, including chromosome 9 orphons, were left out of the earlier analysis of several hundred of the donors. In a later analysis, TCR association rates were found to vary across HLA loci, with the most associated TCRs seen for DRB1 alleles and the fewest for HLA-C alleles. The only immune exposure information available for the cohort was CMV serostatus. In a later genetic analysis, fewer N-insertions in productive TCRs were reported among donors in an Asian-associated ancestry cluster than the roughly 640-donor mean. Linkage disequilibrium might explain the correlated functional status among segregating V segments, but an unknown experimental factor could not be ruled out. In an earlier analysis of about 600 of the donors, most TCR beta V segments appeared in productive rearrangements about 90% or about 30% of the time, broadly matching IMGT annotations. According to a later analysis, parvovirus B19, influenza, CMV and Epstein-Barr virus appeared linked to several top co-occurrence clusters. Because HLA typing was unavailable for some donors at each locus, only the typed subset was used in association tests. In a later analysis, HLA-associated TCR beta chains were found to be more clonally expanded and to have lower generation probabilities than equally common non-associated chains. Specific HLA alleles were associated with roughly 17,000 TCR beta sequences at a false discovery rate of 0.05 in a later analysis. A cluster of highly shared sequence variants was judged likely to be a technical artifact of the sequencing pipeline. Most CMV-associated TCR beta chains appeared to be HLA-restricted in a later analysis, and the HLA associations seemed to be driven largely by CMV exposure. The classifier was reported to diagnose cytomegalovirus status with high specificity and sensitivity in both the original and validation cohorts. Across donors, most TCR sequences were observed very rarely, whereas some public TCRs were present in many individuals. Because the 87-base-pair reads could not distinguish some IMGT-functional V segments, including TRBV6-2 and TRBV6-3, those segments were excluded. V-gene and J-gene trimming of TCR beta chains was associated with a missense DCLRE1C variant in a later genetic analysis, and the association was replicated in an independent cohort. In vitro tests confirmed that a few of the cytomegalovirus-associated TCR beta chains recognize cytomegalovirus antigens. The authors suggested that the approach could potentially be generalized to other disease states and immunological phenotypes.

The protocol used for the library was the immunoSEQ multiplex PCR assay. The multiplex PCR relied on a mix of 60 forward primers for TCR Vbeta segments and 13 reverse primers for TCR Jbeta segments. The CDR3 region of rearranged TCR beta genes was amplified from genomic DNA with a multiplex PCR assay. On the Illumina HiSeq System, the amplified TCR beta libraries were sequenced as 87-base-pair reads. Processing in the source paper ran as follows. A later analysis counted approximately 84 million unique TCR beta chains across the 550 to 700 repertoires, and around 12 million of these chains were shared by at least two donors. Raw reads were error-corrected and collapsed into unique sequences with a nearest-neighbor algorithm that merged closely related sequences to remove PCR and sequencing errors. Alignment of CDR3 sequences to IMGT reference sequences was used to assign V, D and J gene segments. For a sequence to be retained, a match of at least six nucleotides to both a V gene segment and a J gene segment was required. Rearrangements were classified as productive when the CDR3 lacked stop codons and remained in frame with V and J, and all other rearrangements were classified as non-productive. CDR3 was defined according to IMGT convention as the region running from the second conserved V-encoded cysteine to the conserved J-encoded phenylalanine. In an earlier analysis of roughly 610 of the donors, sequences lacking an unambiguous match to a single V gene segment were excluded. In an earlier analysis of several hundred of the donors, a V segment was called functional when productive rearrangements were above 56.7%, and segregating when the standard deviation between donors exceeded 5%. To diagnose cytomegalovirus status from the catalog of TCR beta chain sequences, a statistical classification framework was built. In a later analysis, V and J genes were assigned by comparing TCR nucleotide sequences against IMGT/GENE-DB human TR gene sequences. Using the TCRdist pipeline, a later analysis assigned CDR3 sequences along with most-parsimonious VDJ recombination scenarios. In a later analysis, each TCR beta chain was defined by its CDR3 amino acid sequence together with its V-gene family, and reads without a unique V-gene family were excluded. As a way to deal with suspected cross-contamination and a sequencing artifact, a later analysis dropped nearly 600 nucleotide sequences that were highly shared and had low generation probability. For each public chain, a later analysis derived a clonal expansion index from normalized ranks of inferred template counts within each repertoire. In a later analysis, generation probabilities were computed with a VDJ recombination model fitted to out-of-frame rearrangements, and the resulting probabilities were checked against IGoR. A later analysis scored TCR-TCR, TCR-HLA and TCR-CMV co-occurrence with hypergeometric tests, applying a repertoire-size bias correction to TCR pairs. To estimate false discovery rates, a later analysis permuted the HLA or CMV assignments 20 times. In a later analysis, co-occurring TCRs were grouped using DBSCAN, and TCRdist sequence similarity was added for clustering within HLA-allele-positive subsets. Repertoires with fewer than 30,000 or more than 120,000 public chains, plus five repertoires with anomalous nucleotide sharing, were excluded from co-occurrence clustering. Here the immuneACCESS table is served through TCRdb, limited to in-frame sequences with V and J called. Missing clones are a known gap in these copies; in checked studies unresolved V genes cover under half, and the rest lacks a known reason. The V and J calls and clone size are taken from that table; D and trimming were inferred from the DNA. The sample table records about 190,000 clones; 65% to 85% of these occur just once. The ten largest make up 1.6% of the sample.

The sequence joins TRBV10-3 to TRBJ2-7; the D gene is unclear. The source of this sequence is a woman aged 18-29 years in good health and CMV-seronegative. The sample taken for sequencing was PBMCs. The CDR3 region has the sequence CAISDTGLQYF. The DNA reads TGTGCCATCAGTGACACCGGGTTACAGTACTTC.